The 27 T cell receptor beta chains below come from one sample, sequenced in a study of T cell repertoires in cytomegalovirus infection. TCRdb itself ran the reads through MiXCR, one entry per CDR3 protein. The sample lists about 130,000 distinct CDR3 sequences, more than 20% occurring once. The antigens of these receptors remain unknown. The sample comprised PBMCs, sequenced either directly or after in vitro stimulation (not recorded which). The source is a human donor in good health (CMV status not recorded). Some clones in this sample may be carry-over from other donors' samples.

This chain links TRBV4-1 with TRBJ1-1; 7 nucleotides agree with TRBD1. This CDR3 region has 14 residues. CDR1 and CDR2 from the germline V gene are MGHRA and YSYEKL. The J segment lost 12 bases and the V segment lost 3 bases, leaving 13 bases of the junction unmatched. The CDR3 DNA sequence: TGCGCCAGCAGCCAGGGTACAGGGGTCCGCCGAACTTTCTTT. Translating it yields CASSQGTGVRRTFF.

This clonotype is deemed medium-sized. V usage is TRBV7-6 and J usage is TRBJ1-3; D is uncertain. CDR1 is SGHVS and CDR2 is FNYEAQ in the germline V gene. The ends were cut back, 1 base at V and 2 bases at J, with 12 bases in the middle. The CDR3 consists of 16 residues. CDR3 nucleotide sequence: TGTGCCAGCAGCTTAGGGCAGGCAGGCCCTGGAAACACCATATATTTT. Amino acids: CASSLGQAGPGNTIYF. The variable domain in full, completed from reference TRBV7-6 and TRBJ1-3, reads GAGVSQSPRYKVTKRGQDVALRCDPISGHVSLYWYRQALGQGPEFLTYFNYEAQQDKSGLPNDRFSAERPEGSISTLTIQRTEQRDSAMYRCASSLGQAGPGNTIYFGEGSWLTVV.

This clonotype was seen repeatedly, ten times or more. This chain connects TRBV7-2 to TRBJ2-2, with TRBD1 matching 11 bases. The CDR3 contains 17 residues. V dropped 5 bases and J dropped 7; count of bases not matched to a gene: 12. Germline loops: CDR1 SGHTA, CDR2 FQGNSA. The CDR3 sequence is CASSNRDRGIGGGELFF. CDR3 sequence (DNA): TGTGCCAGCAGCAACCGGGACAGGGGGATTGGAGGCGGGGAGCTGTTTTTT. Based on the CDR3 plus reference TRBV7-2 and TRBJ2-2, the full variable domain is GAGVSQSPSNKVTEKGKDVELRCDPISGHTALYWYRQSLGQGLEFLIYFQGNSAPDKSGLPSDRFSAERTGGSVSTLTIQRTQQEDSAVYLCASSNRDRGIGGGELFFGEGSRLTVL.

The CDR3 reads CATSRGEAPSSNEQFF. CDR3 in DNA: TGTGCCACCAGCAGGGGGGAGGCCCCCTCTTCGAATGAGCAGTTCTTC. The chain employs TRBV15 and TRBJ2-1; maybe TRBD2 (6 bases). The germline V gene has CDR1 LNHNV and CDR2 YYDKDF (reference sequence). V lost 3 bases and J 7 bases, leaving 19 bases between the germline ends. The CDR3 extends over 16 amino acids.

This chain's CDR3 is CASSLRLAGLTDTQYF. The CDR3 region has the DNA TGTGCCAGCAGCCTCAGACTAGCGGGGCTCACAGATACGCAGTATTTT. The V gene is TRBV7-9, the J gene TRBJ2-3, with 11 bases identical to TRBD2. The CDR3 totals 16 residues. Germline-derived CDR1 and CDR2 are SEHNR and FQNEAQ (reference sequence). Trimming removed 5 bases from V and 2 bases from J; junction bases left unmatched: 6. The whole variable domain, remainder taken from reference TRBV7-9 and TRBJ2-3, is DTGVSQNPRHKITKRGQNVTFRCDPISEHNRLYWYRQTLGQGPEFLTYFQNEAQLEKSRLLSDRFSAERPKGSFSTLEIQRTEQGDSAMYLCASSLRLAGLTDTQYFGPGTRLTVL.

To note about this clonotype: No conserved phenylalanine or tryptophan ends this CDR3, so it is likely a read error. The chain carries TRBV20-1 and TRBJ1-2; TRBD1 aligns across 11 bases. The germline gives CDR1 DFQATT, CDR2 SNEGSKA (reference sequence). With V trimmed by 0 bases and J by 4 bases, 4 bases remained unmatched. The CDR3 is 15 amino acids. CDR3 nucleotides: TGCAGTGCTAGAGATGCGGGGACAGGGGGCTATGGCTACACCATC. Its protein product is CSARDAGTGGYGYTI.

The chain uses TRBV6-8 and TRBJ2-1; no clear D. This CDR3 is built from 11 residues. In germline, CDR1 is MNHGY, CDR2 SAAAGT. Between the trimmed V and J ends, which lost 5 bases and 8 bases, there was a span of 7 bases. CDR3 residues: CASSRGYEQFF. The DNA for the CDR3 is TGTGCCAGCAGTCGCGGTTATGAGCAGTTCTTC.

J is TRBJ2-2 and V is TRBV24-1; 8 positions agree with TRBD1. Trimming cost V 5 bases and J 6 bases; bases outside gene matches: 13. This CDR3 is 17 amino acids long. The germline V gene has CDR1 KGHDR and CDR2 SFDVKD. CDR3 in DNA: TGTGCCACCAGTGTTAACCCTGGACAGGGTTCGGCCGGGGAGCTGTTTTTT. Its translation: CATSVNPGQGSAGELFF.

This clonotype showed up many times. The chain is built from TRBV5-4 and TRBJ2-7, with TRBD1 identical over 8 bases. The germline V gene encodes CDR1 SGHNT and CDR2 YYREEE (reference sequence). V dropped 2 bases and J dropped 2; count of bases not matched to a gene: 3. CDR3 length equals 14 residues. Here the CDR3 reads CASSLQGGAYEQYF. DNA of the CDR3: TGTGCCAGCAGCTTACAGGGGGGCGCCTACGAGCAGTACTTC.

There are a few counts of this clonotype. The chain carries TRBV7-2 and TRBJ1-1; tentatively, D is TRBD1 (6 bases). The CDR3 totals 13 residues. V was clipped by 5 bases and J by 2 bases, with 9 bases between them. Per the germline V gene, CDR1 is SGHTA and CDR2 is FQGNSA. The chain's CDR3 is CASSGQRNTEAFF. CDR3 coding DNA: TGTGCCAGCAGCGGACAGAGAAACACTGAAGCTTTCTTT.

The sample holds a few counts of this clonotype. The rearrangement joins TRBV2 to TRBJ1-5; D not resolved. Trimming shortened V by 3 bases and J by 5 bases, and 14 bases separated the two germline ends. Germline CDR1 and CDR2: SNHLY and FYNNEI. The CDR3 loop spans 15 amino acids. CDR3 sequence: CASSERRVGDQPQHF. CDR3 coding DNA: TGTGCCAGCAGTGAGAGACGAGTAGGTGATCAGCCCCAGCATTTT.

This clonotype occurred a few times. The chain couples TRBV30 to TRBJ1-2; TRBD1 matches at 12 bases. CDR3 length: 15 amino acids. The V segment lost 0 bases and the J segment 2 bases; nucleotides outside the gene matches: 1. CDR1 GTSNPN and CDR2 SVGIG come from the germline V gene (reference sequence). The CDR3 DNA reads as TGTGCCTGGAGTGTTGGGACAGGGGGCAACTATGGCTACACCTTC. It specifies CAWSVGTGGNYGYTF.

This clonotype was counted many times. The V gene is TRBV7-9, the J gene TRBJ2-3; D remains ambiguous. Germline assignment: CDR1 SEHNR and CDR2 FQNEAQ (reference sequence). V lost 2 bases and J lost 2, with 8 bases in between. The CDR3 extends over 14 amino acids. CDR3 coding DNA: TGTGCCAGCAGCTTATACTTAAACACAGATACGCAGTATTTT. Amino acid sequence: CASSLYLNTDTQYF.

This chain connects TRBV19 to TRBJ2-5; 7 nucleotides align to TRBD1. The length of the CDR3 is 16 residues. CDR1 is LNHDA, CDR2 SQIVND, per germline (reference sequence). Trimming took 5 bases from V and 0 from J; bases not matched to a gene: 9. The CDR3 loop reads CASSLATGIYQETQYF. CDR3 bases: TGTGCCAGTAGTCTCGCGACAGGGATATACCAAGAGACCCAGTACTTC.

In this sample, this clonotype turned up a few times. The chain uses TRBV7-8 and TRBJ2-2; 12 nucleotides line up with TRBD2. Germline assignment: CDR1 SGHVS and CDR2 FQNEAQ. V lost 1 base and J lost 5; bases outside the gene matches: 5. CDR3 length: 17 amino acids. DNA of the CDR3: TGTGCCAGCAGCTTAGTCCTAGCGGGAGGGAGGACCGGGGAGCTGTTTTTT. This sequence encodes CASSLVLAGGRTGELFF.

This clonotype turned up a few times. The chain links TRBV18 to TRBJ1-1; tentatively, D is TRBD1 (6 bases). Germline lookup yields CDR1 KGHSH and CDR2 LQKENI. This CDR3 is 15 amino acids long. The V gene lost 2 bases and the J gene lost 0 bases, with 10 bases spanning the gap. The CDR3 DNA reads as TGTGCCAGCTCACCATCCAGGGACATGAACACTGAAGCTTTCTTT. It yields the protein CASSPSRDMNTEAFF.

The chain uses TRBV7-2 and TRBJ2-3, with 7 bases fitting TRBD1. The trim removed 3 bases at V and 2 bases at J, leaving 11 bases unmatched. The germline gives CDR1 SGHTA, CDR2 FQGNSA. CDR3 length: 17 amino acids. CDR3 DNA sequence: TGTGCCAGCAGCTTCACTCTCAGACAGGGTTACACAGATACGCAGTATTTT. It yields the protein CASSFTLRQGYTDTQYF.

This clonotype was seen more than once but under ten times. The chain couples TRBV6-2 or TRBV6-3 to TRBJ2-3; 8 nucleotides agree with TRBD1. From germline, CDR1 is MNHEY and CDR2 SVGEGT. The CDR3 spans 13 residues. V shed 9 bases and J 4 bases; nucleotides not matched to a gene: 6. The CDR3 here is CARQQGGADTQYF. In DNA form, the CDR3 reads TGTGCCAGACAACAGGGGGGCGCAGATACGCAGTATTTT.

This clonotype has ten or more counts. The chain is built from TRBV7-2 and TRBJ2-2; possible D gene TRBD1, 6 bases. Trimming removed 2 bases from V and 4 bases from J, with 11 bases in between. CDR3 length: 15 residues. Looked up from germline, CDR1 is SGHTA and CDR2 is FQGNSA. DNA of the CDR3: TGTGCCAGCAGCTTACAGGGGTGGCGCACCGGGGAGCTGTTTTTT. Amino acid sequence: CASSLQGWRTGELFF.

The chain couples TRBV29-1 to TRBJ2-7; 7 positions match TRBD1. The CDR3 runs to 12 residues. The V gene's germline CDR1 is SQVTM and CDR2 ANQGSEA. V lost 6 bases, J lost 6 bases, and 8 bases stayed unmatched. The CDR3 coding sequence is TGCAGCGTCCAGGGACAGTCCCTCGAGCAGTACTTC. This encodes CSVQGQSLEQYF.

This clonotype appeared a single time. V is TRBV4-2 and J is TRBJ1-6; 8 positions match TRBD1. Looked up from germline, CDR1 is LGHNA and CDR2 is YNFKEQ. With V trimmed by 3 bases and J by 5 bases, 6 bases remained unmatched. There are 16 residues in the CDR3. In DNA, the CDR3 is TGTGCCAGCAGCCAGTATGGACAGGGAGATAATTCACCCCTCCACTTT. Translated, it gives CASSQYGQGDNSPLHF.

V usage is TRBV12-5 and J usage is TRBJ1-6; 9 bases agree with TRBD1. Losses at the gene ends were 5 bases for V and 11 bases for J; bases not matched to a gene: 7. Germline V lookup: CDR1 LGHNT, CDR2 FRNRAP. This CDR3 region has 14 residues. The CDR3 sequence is CASGQRTGDAPLHF. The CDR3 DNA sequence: TGTGCTAGTGGTCAGAGGACAGGGGATGCACCCCTCCACTTT.

CDR3 nucleotide sequence: TGCAGAGCTGACAGGAACACTGAAGCTTTCTTT. This encodes CRADRNTEAFF. This sequence joins TRBV29-1 and TRBJ1-1, with a weak D call TRBD1 (5 bases). CDR1 and CDR2 from the germline V gene are SQVTM and ANQGSEA. The CDR3 contains 11 residues.

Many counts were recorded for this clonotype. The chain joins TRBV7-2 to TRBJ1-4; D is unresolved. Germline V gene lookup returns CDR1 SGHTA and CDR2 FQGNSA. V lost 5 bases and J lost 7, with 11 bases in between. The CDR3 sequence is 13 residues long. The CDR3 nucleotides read TGTGCCAGCAGCCCAAGACAAGGTGAAAAACTGTTTTTT. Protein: CASSPRQGEKLFF.

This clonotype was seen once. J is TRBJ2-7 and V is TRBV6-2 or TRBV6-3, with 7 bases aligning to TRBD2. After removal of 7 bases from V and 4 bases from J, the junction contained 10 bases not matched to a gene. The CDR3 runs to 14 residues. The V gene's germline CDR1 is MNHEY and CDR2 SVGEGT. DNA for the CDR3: TGTGCCAGCAAATGGGGCGGGAGAGAATACGAGCAGTACTTC. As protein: CASKWGGREYEQYF.

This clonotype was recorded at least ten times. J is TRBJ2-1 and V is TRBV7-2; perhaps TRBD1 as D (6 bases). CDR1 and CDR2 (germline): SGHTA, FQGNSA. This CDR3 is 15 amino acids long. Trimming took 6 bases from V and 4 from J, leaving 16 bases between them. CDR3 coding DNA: TGTGCCAGCAGGGGGGACAAGGGAGCTTACAATGAGCAGTTCTTC. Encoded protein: CASRGDKGAYNEQFF. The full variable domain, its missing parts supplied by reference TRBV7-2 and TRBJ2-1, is GAGVSQSPSNKVTEKGKDVELRCDPISGHTALYWYRQSLGQGLEFLIYFQGNSAPDKSGLPSDRFSAERTGGSVSTLTIQRTQQEDSAVYLCASRGDKGAYNEQFFGPGTRLTVL.

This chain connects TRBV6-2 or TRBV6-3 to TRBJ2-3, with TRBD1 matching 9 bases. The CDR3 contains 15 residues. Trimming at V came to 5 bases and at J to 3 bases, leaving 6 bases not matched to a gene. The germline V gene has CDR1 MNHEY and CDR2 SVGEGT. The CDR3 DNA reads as TGTGCCAGCAGTAGACCGGGACAGGGTACAGATACGCAGTATTTT. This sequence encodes CASSRPGQGTDTQYF.